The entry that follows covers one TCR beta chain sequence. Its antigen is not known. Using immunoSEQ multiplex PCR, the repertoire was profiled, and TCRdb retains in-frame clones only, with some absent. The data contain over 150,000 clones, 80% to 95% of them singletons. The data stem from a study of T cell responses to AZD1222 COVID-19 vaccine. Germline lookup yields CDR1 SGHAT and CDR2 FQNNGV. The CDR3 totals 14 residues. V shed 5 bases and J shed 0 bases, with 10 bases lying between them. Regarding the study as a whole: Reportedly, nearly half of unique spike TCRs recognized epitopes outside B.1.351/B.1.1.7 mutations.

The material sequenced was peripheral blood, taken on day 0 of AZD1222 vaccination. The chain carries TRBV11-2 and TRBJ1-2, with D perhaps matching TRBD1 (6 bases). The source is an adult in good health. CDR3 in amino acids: CASSQDRTNYGYTF. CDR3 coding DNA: TGTGCCAGCAGCCAGGACAGAACTAACTATGGCTACACCTTC.